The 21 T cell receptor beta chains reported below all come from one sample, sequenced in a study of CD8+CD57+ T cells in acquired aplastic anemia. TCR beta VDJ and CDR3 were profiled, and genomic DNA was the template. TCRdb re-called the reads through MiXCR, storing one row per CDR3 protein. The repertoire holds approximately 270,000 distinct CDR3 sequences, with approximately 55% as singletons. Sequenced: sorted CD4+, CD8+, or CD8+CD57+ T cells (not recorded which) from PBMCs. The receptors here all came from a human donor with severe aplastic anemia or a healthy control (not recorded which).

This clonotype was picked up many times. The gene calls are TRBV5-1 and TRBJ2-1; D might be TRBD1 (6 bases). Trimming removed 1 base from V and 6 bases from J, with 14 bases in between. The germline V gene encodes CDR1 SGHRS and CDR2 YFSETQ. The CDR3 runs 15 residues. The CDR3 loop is CASSLSGGLSNEQFF. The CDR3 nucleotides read TGCGCCAGCAGCTTGAGTGGGGGCCTTTCCAATGAGCAGTTCTTC. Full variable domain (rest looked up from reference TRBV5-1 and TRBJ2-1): KAGVTQTPRYLIKTRGQQVTLSCSPISGHRSVSWYQQTPGQGLQFLFEYFSETQRNKGNFPGRFSGRQFSNSRSEMNVSTLELGDSALYLCASSLSGGLSNEQFFGPGTRLTVL.

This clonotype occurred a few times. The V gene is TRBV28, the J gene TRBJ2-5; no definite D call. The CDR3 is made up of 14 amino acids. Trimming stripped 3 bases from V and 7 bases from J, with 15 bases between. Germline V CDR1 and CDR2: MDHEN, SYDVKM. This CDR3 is CASSLDGLIRTQYF. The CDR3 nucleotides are TGTGCCAGCAGTTTGGATGGTCTCATCCGGACCCAGTACTTC.

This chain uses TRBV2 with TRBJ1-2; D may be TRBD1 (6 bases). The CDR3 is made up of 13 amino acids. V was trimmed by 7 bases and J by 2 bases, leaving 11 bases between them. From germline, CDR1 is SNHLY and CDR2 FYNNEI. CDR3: CASTEGHNYGYTF. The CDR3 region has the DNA TGTGCCAGCACCGAGGGACACAACTATGGCTACACCTTC. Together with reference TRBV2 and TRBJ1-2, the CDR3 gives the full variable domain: EPEVTQTPSHQVTQMGQEVILRCVPISNHLYFYWYRQILGQKVEFLVSFYNNEISEKSEIFDDQFSVERPDGSNFTLKIRSTKLEDSAMYFCASTEGHNYGYTFGSGTRLTVV.

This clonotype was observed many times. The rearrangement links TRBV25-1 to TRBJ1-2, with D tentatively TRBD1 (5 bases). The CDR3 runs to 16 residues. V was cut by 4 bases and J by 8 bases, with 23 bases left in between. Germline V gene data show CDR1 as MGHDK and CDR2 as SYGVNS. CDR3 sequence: CASSGGKVAVPRGYTF. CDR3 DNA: TGTGCCAGCAGTGGGGGCAAAGTGGCGGTCCCTCGGGGCTACACCTTC.

The DNA for the CDR3 is TGTGCCAGCAGCGCCGGGGGCCCGGGCAATGAGCAGTTCTTC. It translates to CASSAGGPGNEQFF. The rearrangement joins TRBV7-9 to TRBJ2-1; D assignment may be TRBD1 or TRBD2 (6 bases each). Per germline, CDR1 SEHNR and CDR2 FQNEAQ (reference sequence). V was cut by 5 bases and J by 6 bases, with 14 bases left in between. This CDR3 comprises 14 residues. The whole variable domain, remainder taken from reference TRBV7-9 and TRBJ2-1, is DTGVSQNPRHKITKRGQNVTFRCDPISEHNRLYWYRQTLGQGPEFLTYFQNEAQLEKSRLLSDRFSAERPKGSFSTLEIQRTEQGDSAMYLCASSAGGPGNEQFFGPGTRLTVL.

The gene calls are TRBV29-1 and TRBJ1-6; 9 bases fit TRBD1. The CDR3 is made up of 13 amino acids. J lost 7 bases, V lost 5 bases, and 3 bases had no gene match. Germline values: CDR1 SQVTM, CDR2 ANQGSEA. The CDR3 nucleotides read TGCAGCGTTTCCGACAGGGGGAATTCACCCCTCCACTTT. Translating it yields CSVSDRGNSPLHF.

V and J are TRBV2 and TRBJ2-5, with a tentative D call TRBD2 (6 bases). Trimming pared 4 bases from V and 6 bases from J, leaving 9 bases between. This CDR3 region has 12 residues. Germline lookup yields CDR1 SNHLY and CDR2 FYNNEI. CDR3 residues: CASSGTMKTQYF. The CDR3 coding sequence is TGTGCCAGCAGTGGGACTATGAAGACCCAGTACTTC. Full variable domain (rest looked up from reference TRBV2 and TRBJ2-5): EPEVTQTPSHQVTQMGQEVILRCVPISNHLYFYWYRQILGQKVEFLVSFYNNEISEKSEIFDDQFSVERPDGSNFTLKIRSTKLEDSAMYFCASSGTMKTQYFGPGTRLLVL.

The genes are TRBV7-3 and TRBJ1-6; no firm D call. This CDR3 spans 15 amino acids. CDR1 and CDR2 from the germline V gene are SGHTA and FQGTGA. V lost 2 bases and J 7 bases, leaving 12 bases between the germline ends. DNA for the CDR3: TGTGCCAGCAGCTTATTCGCCAGGACCAATTCACCCCTCCACTTT. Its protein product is CASSLFARTNSPLHF.

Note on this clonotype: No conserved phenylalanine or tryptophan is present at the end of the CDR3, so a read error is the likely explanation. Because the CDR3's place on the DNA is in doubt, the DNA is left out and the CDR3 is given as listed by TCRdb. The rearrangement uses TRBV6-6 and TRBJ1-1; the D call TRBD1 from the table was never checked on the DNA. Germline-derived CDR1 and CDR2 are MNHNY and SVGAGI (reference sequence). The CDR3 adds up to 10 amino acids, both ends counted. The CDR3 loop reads CASSYSGQFS.

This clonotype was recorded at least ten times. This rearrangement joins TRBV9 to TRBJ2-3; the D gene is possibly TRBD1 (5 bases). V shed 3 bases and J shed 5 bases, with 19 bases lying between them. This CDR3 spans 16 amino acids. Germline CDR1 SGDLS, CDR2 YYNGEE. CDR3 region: CASSAVQGLSGDTQYF. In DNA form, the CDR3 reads TGTGCCAGCAGCGCCGTTCAGGGTTTGAGTGGAGATACGCAGTATTTT.

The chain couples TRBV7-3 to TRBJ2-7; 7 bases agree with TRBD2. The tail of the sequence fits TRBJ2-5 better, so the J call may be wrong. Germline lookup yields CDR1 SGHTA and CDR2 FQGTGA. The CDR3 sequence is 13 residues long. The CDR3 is CASSLGGSKTQYF. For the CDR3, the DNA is TGTGCCAGCAGCTTAGGCGGGAGTAAGACCCAGTACTTC.

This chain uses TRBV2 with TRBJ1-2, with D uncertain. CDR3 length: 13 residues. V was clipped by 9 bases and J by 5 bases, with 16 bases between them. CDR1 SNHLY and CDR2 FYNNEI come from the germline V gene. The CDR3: CASRIGNFYGYTF. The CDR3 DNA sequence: TGTGCCAGTCGCATTGGCAATTTTTATGGCTACACCTTC.

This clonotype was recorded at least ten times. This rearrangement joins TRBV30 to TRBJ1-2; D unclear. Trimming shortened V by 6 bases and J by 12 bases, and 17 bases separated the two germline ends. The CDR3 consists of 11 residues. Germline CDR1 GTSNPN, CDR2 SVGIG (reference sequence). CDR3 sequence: CACINRGSHTF. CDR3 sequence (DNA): TGTGCCTGCATAAACCGAGGGAGCCACACCTTC.

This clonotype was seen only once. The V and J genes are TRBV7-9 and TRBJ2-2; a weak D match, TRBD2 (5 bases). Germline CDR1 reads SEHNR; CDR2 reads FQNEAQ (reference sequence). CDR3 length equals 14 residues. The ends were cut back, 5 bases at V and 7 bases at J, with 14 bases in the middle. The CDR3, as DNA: TGTGCCAGCAGCACTAGTTTATTGGGCGGGGAGCTGTTTTTT. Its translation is CASSTSLLGGELFF. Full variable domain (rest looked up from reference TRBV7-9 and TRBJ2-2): DTGVSQNPRHKITKRGQNVTFRCDPISEHNRLYWYRQTLGQGPEFLTYFQNEAQLEKSRLLSDRFSAERPKGSFSTLEIQRTEQGDSAMYLCASSTSLLGGELFFGEGSRLTVL.

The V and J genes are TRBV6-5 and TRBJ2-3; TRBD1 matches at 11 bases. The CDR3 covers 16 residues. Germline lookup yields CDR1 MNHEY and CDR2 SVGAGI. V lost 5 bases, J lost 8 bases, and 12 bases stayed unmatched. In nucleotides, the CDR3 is TGTGCCAGCAGTCAACCGGGACAGGGGGTATCGGGTACGCAGTATTTT. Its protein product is CASSQPGQGVSGTQYF.

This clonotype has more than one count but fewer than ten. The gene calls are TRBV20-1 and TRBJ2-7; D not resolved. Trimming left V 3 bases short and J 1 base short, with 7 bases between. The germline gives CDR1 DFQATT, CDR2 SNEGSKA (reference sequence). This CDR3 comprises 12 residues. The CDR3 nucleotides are TGCAGTGCTAGCCAGTTGTCCTACGAGCAGTACTTC. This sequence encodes CSASQLSYEQYF.

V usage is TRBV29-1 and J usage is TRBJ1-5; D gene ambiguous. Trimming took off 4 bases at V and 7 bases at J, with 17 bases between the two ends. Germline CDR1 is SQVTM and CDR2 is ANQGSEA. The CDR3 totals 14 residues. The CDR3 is CSVAMSGRDQPQHF. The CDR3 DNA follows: TGCAGCGTTGCCATGTCCGGGAGAGACCAGCCCCAGCATTTT.

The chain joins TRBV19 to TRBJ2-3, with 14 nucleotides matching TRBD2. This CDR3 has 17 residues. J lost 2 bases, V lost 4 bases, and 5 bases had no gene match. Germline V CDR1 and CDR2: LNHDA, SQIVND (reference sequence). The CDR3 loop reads CASSKGLAGANTDTQYF. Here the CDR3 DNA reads TGTGCCAGTAGTAAGGGACTAGCGGGGGCCAACACAGATACGCAGTATTTT. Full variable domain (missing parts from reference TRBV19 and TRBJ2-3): DGGITQSPKYLFRKEGQNVTLSCEQNLNHDAMYWYRQDPGQGLRLIYYSQIVNDFQKGDIAEGYSVSREKKESFPLTVTSAQKNPTAFYLCASSKGLAGANTDTQYFGPGTRLTVL.

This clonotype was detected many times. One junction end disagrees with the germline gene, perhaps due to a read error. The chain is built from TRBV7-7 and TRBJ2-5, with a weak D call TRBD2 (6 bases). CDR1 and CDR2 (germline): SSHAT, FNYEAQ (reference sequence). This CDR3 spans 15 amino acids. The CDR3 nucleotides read TGTGCTAGCAGCCTAGGATTTGGGAGGCAAGAGACCCAGTACTTC. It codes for CASSLGFGRQETQYF.

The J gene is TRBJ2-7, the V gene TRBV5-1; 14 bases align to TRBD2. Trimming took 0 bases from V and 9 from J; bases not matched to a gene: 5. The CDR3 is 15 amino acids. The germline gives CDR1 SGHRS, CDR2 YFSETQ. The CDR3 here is CASSLGLAGGAGQYF. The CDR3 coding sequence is TGCGCCAGCAGCTTGGGACTAGCGGGGGGGGCTGGGCAGTACTTC. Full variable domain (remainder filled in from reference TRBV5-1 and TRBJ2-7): KAGVTQTPRYLIKTRGQQVTLSCSPISGHRSVSWYQQTPGQGLQFLFEYFSETQRNKGNFPGRFSGRQFSNSRSEMNVSTLELGDSALYLCASSLGLAGGAGQYFGPGTRLTVT.

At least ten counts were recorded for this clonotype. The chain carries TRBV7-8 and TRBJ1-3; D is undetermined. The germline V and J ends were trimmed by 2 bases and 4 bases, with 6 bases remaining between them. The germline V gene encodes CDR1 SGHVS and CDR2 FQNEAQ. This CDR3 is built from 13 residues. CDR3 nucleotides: TGTGCCAGCAGCTTAAGGCAGGGAAACACCATATATTTT. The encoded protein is CASSLRQGNTIYF.